The text below deals with one T cell receptor (beta chain). Its antigen specificity is not known. Qualities for individual bases were not recorded, and no much larger clone is one base off. Between 2014 and 2017, the patients underwent resection in either Japan or China. Histologic diagnosis of each case was confirmed independently by two lung cancer pathologists on H&E slides. Premalignant or tumor cells were enriched for nucleic acid extraction by macro-dissection performed after pathologic assessment. The AllPrep DNA/RNA FFPE Kit was used to isolate DNA from FFPE tissue. CDR1 and CDR2 are drawn from the germline V gene (reference sequence): MNHNY, SVGAGI. After removal of 5 bases from V and 3 bases from J, the junction retains 3 bases not matched to a gene. The CDR3, cysteine through phenylalanine, is 14 amino acids long. The CDR3 DNA has 42 bases and is translated from base 1. This sample was taken from a study of immune evolution from preneoplasia to lung adenocarcinoma (dated by TCRdb to about 2021). Looking at the study overall: HLA loss of heterozygosity was found in approximately 7% of AIS, about 14% of MIA and about a third of ADC lesions, and in no AAH lesions. The study used immune gene expression, TCR sequencing and multiplex immunofluorescence to profile the immune contexture of lung adenocarcinoma precursors and invasive adenocarcinoma. Resected precursor lesions (AAH, AIS, MIA) and invasive adenocarcinomas were compared with paired morphologically normal lung tissue. Sample size was based on specimen availability rather than a prior power calculation. The immune data were integrated with whole exome sequencing and methylation data from the same cohort of nodules. In total, the cohort included some 50 patients with pulmonary nodules, all of whom underwent surgical resection. The TCR sequencing data were obtained from around 51 patients. The study reported that 100 to 120 samples were used for TCR sequencing. POLYSOLVER was used to infer class I HLA alleles from exome data, and LOHHLA was used to detect allele-specific HLA loss.

The immunoSEQ hsTCRbeta Kit was used to sequence TCR beta CDR3 regions from DNA. In the original analysis: The ImmunoSEQ Analyzer was used to analyse the TCR sequencing data. T cell clonality was defined as 1 minus Pielou's evenness computed on productive rearrangements. To measure T cell diversity, the inverse Simpson index was applied to productive templates. T cell density was TCR beta template counts normalized to usable DNA, estimated by amplifying and sequencing housekeeping genes. Two-sided Kruskal-Wallis tests were used to compare TCR metrics between histologic stages. TCRdb mirrors the immuneACCESS table, restricted to in-frame sequences. Some clones are absent from its copies; in checked studies, under half trace to an unresolved V gene, and the reason for the others is unknown. V and J calls and clone size are given by that table; D and trimming were obtained from the DNA. Recorded for this sample are 5,500 to 8,000 clones; 65% to 80% of them occurred a single time. The ten largest account for about 5.9% of the sample.

Here is what the overall study found, with its caveats: The highest clonality was observed in normal lung, whereas higher T cell density and diversity but lower clonality appeared to be present in later-stage lesions. All patients were from Japan and China, so applicability to Western populations was uncertain. The highest top T cell clone frequencies were observed in normal lung, and a progressive decrease in top T cell clone frequencies appeared to occur from AAH through AIS, MIA and invasive adenocarcinoma. KRAS-mutant nodules showed the highest T cell clonality compared with EGFR-mutant or double wild-type lesions. The findings were based on association rather than direct causation, and larger cohorts with long-term follow-up and longitudinal biopsies were deemed needed.

This receptor chain uses TRBV6-6 and TRBJ2-7; TRBD1 matches 11 bases in the middle. The sample consisted of FFPE lung adenocarcinoma in situ tissue. In light of the paper, this sample's cell subset or site label describes: preinvasive adenocarcinoma in situ (AIS). The TCR comes from a person between 60 and 79 years old with lung adenocarcinoma. CDR3 region: CASSTGQGGYEQYF. The DNA sequence is as follows: TGTGCCAGCAGTACGGGACAGGGGGGCTACGAGCAGTACTTC.